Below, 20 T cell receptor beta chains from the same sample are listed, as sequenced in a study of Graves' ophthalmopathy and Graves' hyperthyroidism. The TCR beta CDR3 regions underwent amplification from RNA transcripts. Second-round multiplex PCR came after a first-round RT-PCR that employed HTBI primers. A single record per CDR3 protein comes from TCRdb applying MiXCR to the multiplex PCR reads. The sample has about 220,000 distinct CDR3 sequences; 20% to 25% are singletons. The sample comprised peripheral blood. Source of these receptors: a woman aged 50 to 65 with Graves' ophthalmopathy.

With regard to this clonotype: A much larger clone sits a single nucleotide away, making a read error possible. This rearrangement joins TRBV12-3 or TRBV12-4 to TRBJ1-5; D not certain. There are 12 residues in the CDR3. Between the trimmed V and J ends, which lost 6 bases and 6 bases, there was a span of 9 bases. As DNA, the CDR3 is TGTGCCAGCAGCGACATGGTTCAGCCCCAGCATTTT. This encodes CASSDMVQPQHF.

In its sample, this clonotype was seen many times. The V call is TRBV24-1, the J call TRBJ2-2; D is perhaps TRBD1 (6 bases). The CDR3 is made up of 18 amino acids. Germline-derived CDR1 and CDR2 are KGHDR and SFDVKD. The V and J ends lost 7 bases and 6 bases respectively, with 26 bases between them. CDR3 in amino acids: CATSHDGQPTPLAGELFF. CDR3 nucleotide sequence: TGTGCCACCAGCCATGATGGACAGCCTACTCCCCTGGCCGGGGAGCTGTTTTTT.

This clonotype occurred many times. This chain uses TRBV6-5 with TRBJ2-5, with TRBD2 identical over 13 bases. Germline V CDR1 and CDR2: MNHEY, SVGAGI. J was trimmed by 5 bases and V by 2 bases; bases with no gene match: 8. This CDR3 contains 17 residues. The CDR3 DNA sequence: TGTGCCAGCAGTTACCCACTAGCGGGAGGGCCGTTTGAGACCCAGTACTTC. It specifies CASSYPLAGGPFETQYF.

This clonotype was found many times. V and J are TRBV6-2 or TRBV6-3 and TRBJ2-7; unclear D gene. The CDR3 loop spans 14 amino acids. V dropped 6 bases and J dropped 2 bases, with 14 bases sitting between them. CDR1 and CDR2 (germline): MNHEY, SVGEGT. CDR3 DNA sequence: TGTGCCAGCAGATCCGGACCTCCCGCCTACGAGCAGTACTTC. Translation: CASRSGPPAYEQYF.

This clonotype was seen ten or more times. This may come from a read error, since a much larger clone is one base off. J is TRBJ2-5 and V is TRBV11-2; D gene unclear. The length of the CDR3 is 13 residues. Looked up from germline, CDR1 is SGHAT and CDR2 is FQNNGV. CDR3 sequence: CASSLPSKETQCF. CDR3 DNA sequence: TGTGCCAGCAGCTTACCCAGTAAAGAGACCCAGTGCTTC. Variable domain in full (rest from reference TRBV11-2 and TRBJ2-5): EAGVAQSPRYKIIEKRQSVAFWCNPISGHATLYWYQQILGQGPKLLIQFQNNGVVDDSQLPKDRFSAERLKGVDSTLKIQPAKLEDSAVYLCASSLPSKETQCFGPGTRLLVL.

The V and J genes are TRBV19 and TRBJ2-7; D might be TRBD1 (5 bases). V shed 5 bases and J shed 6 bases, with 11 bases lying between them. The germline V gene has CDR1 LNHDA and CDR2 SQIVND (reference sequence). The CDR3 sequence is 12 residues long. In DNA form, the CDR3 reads TGTGCCAGTAGTGACAGACAACGCGAGCAGTACTTC. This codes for CASSDRQREQYF.

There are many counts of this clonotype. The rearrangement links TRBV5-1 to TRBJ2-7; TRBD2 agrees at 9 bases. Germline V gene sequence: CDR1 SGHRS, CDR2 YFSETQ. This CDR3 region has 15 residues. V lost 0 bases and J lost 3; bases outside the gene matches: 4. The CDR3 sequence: CASSLDSGSFYEQYF. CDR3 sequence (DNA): TGCGCCAGCAGCTTGGATAGCGGGAGCTTCTACGAGCAGTACTTC. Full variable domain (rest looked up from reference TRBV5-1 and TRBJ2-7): KAGVTQTPRYLIKTRGQQVTLSCSPISGHRSVSWYQQTPGQGLQFLFEYFSETQRNKGNFPGRFSGRQFSNSRSEMNVSTLELGDSALYLCASSLDSGSFYEQYFGPGTRLTVT.

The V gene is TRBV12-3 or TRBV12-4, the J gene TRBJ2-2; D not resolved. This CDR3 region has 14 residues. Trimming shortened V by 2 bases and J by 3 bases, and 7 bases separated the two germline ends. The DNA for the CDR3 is TGTGCCAGCAGTTTATACCGGGACACCGGGGAGCTGTTTTTT. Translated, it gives CASSLYRDTGELFF.

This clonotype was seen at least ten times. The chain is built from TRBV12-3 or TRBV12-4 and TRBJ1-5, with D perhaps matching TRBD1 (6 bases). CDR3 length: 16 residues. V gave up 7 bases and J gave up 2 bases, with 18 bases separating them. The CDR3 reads CASIYSDSRGNQPQHF. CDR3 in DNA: TGTGCCAGCATTTACTCGGACAGTAGGGGCAATCAGCCCCAGCATTTT.

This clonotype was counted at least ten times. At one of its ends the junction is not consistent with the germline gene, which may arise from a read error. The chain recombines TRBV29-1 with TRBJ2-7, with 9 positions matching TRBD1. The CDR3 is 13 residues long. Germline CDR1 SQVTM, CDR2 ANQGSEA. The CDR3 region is CSAAQDRGTEEYF. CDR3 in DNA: TGCAGCGCCGCCCAGGACAGGGGTACCGAGGAGTACTTC.

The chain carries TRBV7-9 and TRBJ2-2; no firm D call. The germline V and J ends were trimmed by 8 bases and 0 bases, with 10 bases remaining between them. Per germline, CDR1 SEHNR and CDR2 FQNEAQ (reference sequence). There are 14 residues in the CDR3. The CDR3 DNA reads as TGTGCCAGCCCTCGGTATTCGAACACCGGGGAGCTGTTTTTT. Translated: CASPRYSNTGELFF.

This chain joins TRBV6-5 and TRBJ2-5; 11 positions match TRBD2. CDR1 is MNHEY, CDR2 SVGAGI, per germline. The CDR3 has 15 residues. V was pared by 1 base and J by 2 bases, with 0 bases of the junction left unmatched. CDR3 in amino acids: CASSYLAGGQETQYF. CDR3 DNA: TGTGCCAGCAGTTACTTAGCGGGAGGGCAAGAGACCCAGTACTTC.

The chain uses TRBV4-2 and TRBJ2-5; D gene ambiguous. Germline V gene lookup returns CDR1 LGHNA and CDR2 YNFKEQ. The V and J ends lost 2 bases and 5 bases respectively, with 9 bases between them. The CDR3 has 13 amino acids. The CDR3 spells CASSQWVGETQYF. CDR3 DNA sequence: TGTGCCAGCAGCCAATGGGTAGGCGAGACCCAGTACTTC.

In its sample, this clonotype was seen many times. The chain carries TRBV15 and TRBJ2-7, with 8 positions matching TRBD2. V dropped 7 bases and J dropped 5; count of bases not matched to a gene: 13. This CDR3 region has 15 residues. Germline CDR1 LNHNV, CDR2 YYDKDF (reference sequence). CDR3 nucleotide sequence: TGTGCCACCACCGACCCGGGGGGTAGCGGGAACGAGCAGTACTTC. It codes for CATTDPGGSGNEQYF.

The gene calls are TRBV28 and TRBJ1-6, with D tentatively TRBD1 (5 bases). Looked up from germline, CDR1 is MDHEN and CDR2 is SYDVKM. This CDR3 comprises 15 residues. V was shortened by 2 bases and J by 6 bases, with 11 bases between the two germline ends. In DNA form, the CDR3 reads TGTGCCAGCAGTTTAGTTACAGGAGGTAATTCACCCCTCCACTTT. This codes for CASSLVTGGNSPLHF.

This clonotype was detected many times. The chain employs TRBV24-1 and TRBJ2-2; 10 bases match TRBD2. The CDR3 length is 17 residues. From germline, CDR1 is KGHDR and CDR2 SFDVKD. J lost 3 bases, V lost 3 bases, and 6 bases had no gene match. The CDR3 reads CATSDPYSGRYTGELFF. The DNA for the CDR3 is TGTGCCACCAGTGATCCCTATAGCGGGAGGTACACCGGGGAGCTGTTTTTT.

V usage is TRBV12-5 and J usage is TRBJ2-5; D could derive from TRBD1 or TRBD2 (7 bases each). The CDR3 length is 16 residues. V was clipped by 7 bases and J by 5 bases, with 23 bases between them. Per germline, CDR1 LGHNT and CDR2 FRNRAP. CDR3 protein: CASALGGRKGAETQYF. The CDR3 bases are TGTGCTAGTGCCCTGGGGGGGCGGAAGGGGGCCGAGACCCAGTACTTC.

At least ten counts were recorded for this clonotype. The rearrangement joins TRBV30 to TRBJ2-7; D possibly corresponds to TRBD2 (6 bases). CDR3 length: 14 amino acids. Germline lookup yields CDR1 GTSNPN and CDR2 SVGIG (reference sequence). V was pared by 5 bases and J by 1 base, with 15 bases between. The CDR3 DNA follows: TGTGCCTGGGATCTCGGAGGGTCATCCTACGAGCAGTACTTC. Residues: CAWDLGGSSYEQYF.

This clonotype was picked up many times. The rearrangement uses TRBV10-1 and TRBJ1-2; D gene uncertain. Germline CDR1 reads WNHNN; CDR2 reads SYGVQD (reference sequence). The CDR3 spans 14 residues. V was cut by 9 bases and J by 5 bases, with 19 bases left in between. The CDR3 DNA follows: TGCGCCAGAACGGTTTCCCGTGGACGGTATGGCTACACCTTC. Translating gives CARTVSRGRYGYTF.

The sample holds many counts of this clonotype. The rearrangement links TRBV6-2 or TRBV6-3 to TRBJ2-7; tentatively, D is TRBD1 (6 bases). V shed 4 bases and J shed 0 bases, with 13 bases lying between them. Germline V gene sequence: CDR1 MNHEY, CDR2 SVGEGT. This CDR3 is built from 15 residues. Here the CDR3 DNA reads TGTGCCAGCAGTTCTCGACAGGCGAGCTCCTACGAGCAGTACTTC. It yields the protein CASSSRQASSYEQYF.